A selection of T cell receptor beta chains follows, all from one sample in a study of beta chain features in type 1 diabetes. Using immunoSEQ multiplex PCR, the repertoire was profiled, and TCRdb retains in-frame clones only, with some absent. This sample has around 280,000 clones, with approximately 16% found just once. The sample was naive CD4+ T cells from blood. These receptors all come from a man younger than 35 with type 1 diabetes. CDR3s include the opening cysteine and the closing phenylalanine or tryptophan. D genes are given only for firm matches. A clone size is listed for some rows: how often the clone was seen (once, few, many), or a class if it is expanded.

d_call | clone_size | j_call | v_call | cdr3_nt | cdr3_aa
TRBD2 | few | TRBJ2-5 | TRBV14 | TGTGCCAGCAGCCAAGTTCTAGCGGGGGGGAATATGGAGACCCAGTACTTC | CASSQVLAGGNMETQYF
- | - | TRBJ1-1 | TRBV11-2 | TGTGCCAGCAGCTTACGCAGGGCGAACACTGAAGCTTTCTTT | CASSLRRANTEAFF
- | few | TRBJ2-7 | TRBV5-4 | TGTGCCAGCAGCTTGGGGGCAGGGAATTCCTACGAGCAGTACTTC | CASSLGAGNSYEQYF
TRBD1 | - | TRBJ1-4 | TRBV13 | TGTGCCAGCAGCACCCGACAGGGGGCTAGTGAAAAACTGTTTTTT | CASSTRQGASEKLFF
TRBD1 | few | TRBJ2-1 | TRBV11-2 | TGTGCCAGCAGCCCCGGTGGGGGACAGGGTCGCAATGAGCAGTTCTTC | CASSPGGGQGRNEQFF
TRBD1 | few | TRBJ2-7 | TRBV6-5 | TGTGCCAGCAGTTCATACAGGGGTGCCTACGAGCAGTACTTC | CASSSYRGAYEQYF
- | few | TRBJ2-5 | TRBV5-1 | TGCGCCAGCAGCGCAGCCAAAGGAGGGGAGACCCAGTACTTC | CASSAAKGGETQYF
TRBD1 | - | TRBJ1-4 | TRBV5-1 | TGCGCCAGCAGCAGGATAGTGGGACAGCTTGCAACTAATGAAAAACTGTTTTTT | CASSRIVGQLATNEKLFF
TRBD1 | - | TRBJ1-5 | TRBV28 | TGTGCCAGCCACTCTCTTGGACAGGGCAATCAGCCCCAGCATTTT | CASHSLGQGNQPQHF
TRBD1 | few | TRBJ2-1 | TRBV6-6 | TGTGCCAGCAGTTCCACGGACAGGGGTGGCCCATATGAGCAGTTCTTC | CASSSTDRGGPYEQFF
- | few | TRBJ2-1 | TRBV7-9 | TGTGCCAGCAGCTCCAATCCCCTGGGGGCTGAAAGCTCCTACAATGAGCAGTTCTTC | CASSSNPLGAESSYNEQFF
TRBD1 | - | TRBJ2-2 | TRBV5-1 | TGCGCCAGCAGCACCATACCCCCGGGACAGGGGGCCACCGGGGAGCTGTTTTTT | CASSTIPPGQGATGELFF
TRBD1 | - | TRBJ2-5 | TRBV28 | TGTGCCAGCAGTTACCCCGACAGGGGAGAGACCCAGTACTTC | CASSYPDRGETQYF
TRBD1 | - | TRBJ2-1 | TRBV12-5 | TGTGCTAGTGGTTTGGTTTTAGGGGGAACTCGGGACAGGGCGCGATACAATGAGCAGTTCTTC | CASGLVLGGTRDRARYNEQFF
- | few | TRBJ1-5 | TRBV30 | TGTGCCTGGAGTGTACAGTATTATCGCAATCAGCCCCAGCATTTT | CAWSVQYYRNQPQHF
TRBD2 | few | TRBJ2-3 | TRBV28 | TGTGCCAGCAGTTTATCTGGCGGGGGGTACACAGATACGCAGTATTTT | CASSLSGGGYTDTQYF
- | few | TRBJ1-1 | TRBV28 | TGTGCCAGCAGCTCAGCTTCGCCGGGACATTCGTGGAAAGCTTTCTTT | CASSSASPGHSWKAFF
TRBD2 | - | TRBJ2-5 | TRBV5-1 | TGCGCCAGCAGCCGAACCGGGACTAGCGGGGGCACCAGGGAGACCCAGTACTTC | CASSRTGTSGGTRETQYF
- | few | TRBJ2-2 | TRBV4-3 | TGCGCCAGCAGCCAAGTGCCGGGGGACTTAACCGGGGAGCTGTTTTTT | CASSQVPGDLTGELFF
TRBD2 | once | TRBJ2-1 | TRBV27 | TGTGCCAGCGCCCGGGGGGTAGCGGGCTACAATGAGCAGTTCTTC | CASARGVAGYNEQFF
- | few | TRBJ1-5 | TRBV25-1 | TGTGCCAGCAGGGGAGAGGGCAATCAGCCCCAGCATTTT | CASRGEGNQPQHF
- | few | TRBJ1-1 | TRBV6-5 | TGTGCCAGCAGTTACGGCCAGGGAGAAGCTTTCTTT | CASSYGQGEAFF
- | few | TRBJ2-2 | TRBV5-4 | TGTGCCAGCAGCCTGGGACTGAACACCGGGGAGCTGTTTTTT | CASSLGLNTGELFF
TRBD2 | - | TRBJ2-7 | TRBV5-1 | TGCGCCAGCAGCTTGCTAGCGGGAGGTGGCTACGAGCAGTACTTC | CASSLLAGGGYEQYF
TRBD2 | few | TRBJ2-2 | TRBV7-2 | TGTGCCAGCAGCTTCACTAGCGGGGACACCGGGGAGCTGTTTTTT | CASSFTSGDTGELFF
TRBD1 | - | TRBJ1-1 | TRBV9 | TGTGCCAGCAGCGTAGAACAGGGGTTTCAGTTTGCTTTCTTT | CASSVEQGFQFAFF
TRBD1 | few | TRBJ2-5 | TRBV5-1 | TGCGCCAGCAGCGTCCAGGGGGAAGAGACCCAGTACTTC | CASSVQGEETQYF
- | - | TRBJ1-2 | TRBV7-9 | TGTGCCAGCAGCTTAGGGCAGGGGACCTACTATGGCTACACCTTC | CASSLGQGTYYGYTF
TRBD2 | - | TRBJ2-5 | TRBV2 | TGTGCCAGCACGGGACTAGCGGGGGAGCAAGAGACCCAGTACTTC | CASTGLAGEQETQYF
- | - | TRBJ1-2 | TRBV9 | TGTGCCAGCAGCGCCAGCGGGGGGGCAAACTATGGCTACACCTTC | CASSASGGANYGYTF
TRBD2 | - | TRBJ2-7 | TRBV27 | TGTGCCAGCAGTTTATCGGGGACTAGCGGGAGGTACGAGCAGTACTTC | CASSLSGTSGRYEQYF
- | - | TRBJ2-1 | TRBV4-3 | TGCGCCAGCAGCCAAGGGGCTGGTCCAATCAATGAGCAGTTCTTC | CASSQGAGPINEQFF
- | - | TRBJ2-3 | TRBV10-3 | TGTGCCACCAATCCCCAGTCCCACACAGATACGCAGTATTTT | CATNPQSHTDTQYF
TRBD1 | - | TRBJ1-2 | TRBV7-2 | TGTGCCAGCAGCTTCCGACAGGGGCGATCTGGCTACACCTTC | CASSFRQGRSGYTF
- | - | TRBJ2-7 | TRBV7-2 | TGTGCCAGCAGCCTAACCGGGGATGCCTACGAGCAGTACTTC | CASSLTGDAYEQYF
- | - | TRBJ1-5 | TRBV19 | TGTGCCAGTAGTATACTTGGCAGGGTAGGCAATCAGCCCCAGCATTTT | CASSILGRVGNQPQHF
TRBD1 | few | TRBJ2-1 | TRBV7-2 | TGTGCCAGCAGCGCAGGACAGGGGCGGGGTAATGAGCAGTTCTTC | CASSAGQGRGNEQFF
TRBD2 | few | TRBJ2-3 | TRBV11-2 | TGTGCCAGCAGTTCGAGCGGGGGGATTAGGACAGATACGCAGTATTTT | CASSSSGGIRTDTQYF
TRBD1 | few | TRBJ1-1 | TRBV4-1 | TGCGCCAGCAGCCCTCTAAGGGGACAGAATGAAGCTTTCTTT | CASSPLRGQNEAFF
- | few | TRBJ1-1 | TRBV27 | TGTGCCACCTCCCCGTGGGGGGAGAACACTGAAGCTTTCTTT | CATSPWGENTEAFF
- | - | TRBJ2-3 | TRBV28 | TGTGCCACGGACGGGGGGCGAGGGGATACGCAGTATTTT | CATDGGRGDTQYF
- | few | TRBJ2-3 | TRBV7-8 | TGTGCCAGCAGCTTAGCGGGAGGGACCGGGGGCCGGAATACGCAGTATTTT | CASSLAGGTGGRNTQYF
TRBD2 | few | TRBJ2-5 | TRBV5-6 | TGTGCCAGCGCTGGGCCAGCGGGGGGGCTTGAGACCCAGTACTTC | CASAGPAGGLETQYF
TRBD1 | - | TRBJ2-7 | TRBV7-2 | TGTGCCAGCAGCCCCGATGGTGACAGGGGAAAGTACGAGCAGTACTTC | CASSPDGDRGKYEQYF
TRBD1 | - | TRBJ1-1 | TRBV14 | TGTGCCAGCAGCCTGGTAACAGGGGGGCTCTCTGAAGCTTTCTTT | CASSLVTGGLSEAFF
TRBD2 | few | TRBJ2-1 | TRBV25-1 | TGTGCCAGCAGCGCTCTTCGGGAGGTGGGGGAGCAGTTCTTC | CASSALREVGEQFF